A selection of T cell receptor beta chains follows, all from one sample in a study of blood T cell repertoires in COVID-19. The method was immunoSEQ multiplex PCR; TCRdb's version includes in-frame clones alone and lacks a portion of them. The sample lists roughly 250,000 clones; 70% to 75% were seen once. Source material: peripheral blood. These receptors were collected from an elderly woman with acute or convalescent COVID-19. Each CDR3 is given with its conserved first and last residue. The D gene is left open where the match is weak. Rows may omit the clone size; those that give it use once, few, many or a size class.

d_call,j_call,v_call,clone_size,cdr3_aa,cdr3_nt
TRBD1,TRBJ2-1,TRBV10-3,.,CAISDSRGQPDNEQFF,TGTGCCATCAGTGATTCTCGGGGACAGCCTGACAATGAGCAGTTCTTC
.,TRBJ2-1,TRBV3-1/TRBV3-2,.,CASSQGLGGPFF,TGTGCCAGCAGCCAAGGGCTAGGGGGTCCGTTCTTC
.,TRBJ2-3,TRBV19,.,CASSIGLAPDTQYF,TGTGCCAGTAGTATTGGTTTAGCGCCAGATACGCAGTATTTT
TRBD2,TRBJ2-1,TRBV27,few,CASSRLAGYNEQFF,TGTGCCAGCAGTCGTCTAGCGGGTTACAATGAGCAGTTCTTC
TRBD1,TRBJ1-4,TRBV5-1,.,CASSLKGQDEKLFF,TGCGCCAGCAGCCTCAAGGGACAGGATGAAAAACTGTTTTTT
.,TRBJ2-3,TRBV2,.,CASTLADSITDTQYF,TGTGCCAGCACCCTAGCGGACAGTATCACAGATACGCAGTATTTT
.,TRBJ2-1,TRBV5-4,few,CASSLEPGNEQFF,TGTGCCAGCAGCTTGGAACCAGGCAATGAGCAGTTCTTC
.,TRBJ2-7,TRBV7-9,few,CASSPRGESYEQYF,TGTGCCAGCAGCCCCCGTGGGGAGTCCTACGAGCAGTACTTC
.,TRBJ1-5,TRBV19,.,CASSIDRGAGRVQPQHF,TGTGCCAGTAGTATAGATCGGGGAGCAGGGAGGGTTCAGCCCCAGCATTTT
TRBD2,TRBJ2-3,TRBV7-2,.,CASSLGRLAGGPTDTQYF,TGTGCCAGCAGCTTAGGCCGCCTAGCGGGGGGCCCCACAGATACGCAGTATTTT
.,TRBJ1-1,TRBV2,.,CASTVNTEAFF,TGTGCCAGCACAGTCAACACTGAAGCTTTCTTT
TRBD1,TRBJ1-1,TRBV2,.,CASRTGDTEAFF,TGTGCCAGCCGGACAGGGGACACTGAAGCTTTCTTT
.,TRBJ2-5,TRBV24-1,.,CATSDSQGLETQYF,TGTGCCACCAGTGATTCCCAGGGGCTTGAGACCCAGTACTTC
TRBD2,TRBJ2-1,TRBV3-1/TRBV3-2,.,CASSQGTSGYYNEQFF,TGTGCCAGCAGCCAAGGGACTAGCGGGTACTACAATGAGCAGTTCTTC
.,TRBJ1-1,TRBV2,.,CASKGQGLANTEAFF,TGTGCCAGCAAAGGCCAGGGGCTGGCGAACACTGAAGCTTTCTTT
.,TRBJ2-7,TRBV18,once,CASSLTGRYSYEQYF,TGTGCCAGCTCACTCACAGGACGGTACTCCTACGAGCAGTACTTC
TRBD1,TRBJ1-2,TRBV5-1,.,CASSFGRGRSMVGYTF,TGCGCCAGCAGCTTCGGCAGGGGGAGATCTATGGTCGGCTACACCTTC
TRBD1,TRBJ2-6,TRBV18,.,CASSPGTVTSGANVLTF,TGTGCCAGCTCACCCGGGACAGTAACCTCTGGGGCCAACGTCCTGACTTTC
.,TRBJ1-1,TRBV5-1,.,CASRKQDGNTEAFF,TGCGCCAGCAGAAAACAGGACGGGAACACTGAAGCTTTCTTT
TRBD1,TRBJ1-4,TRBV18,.,CASSPGQGAEKLFF,TGTGCCAGCTCACCCGGGCAGGGGGCCGAAAAACTGTTTTTT
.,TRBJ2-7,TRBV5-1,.,CASSLVEGGIGEQYF,TGCGCCAGCAGCTTGGTGGAGGGTGGTATCGGCGAGCAGTACTTC
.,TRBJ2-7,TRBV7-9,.,CASSRDTYEQYF,TGTGCCAGCAGCCGGGACACCTACGAGCAGTACTTC
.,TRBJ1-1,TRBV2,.,CASSLGLFKAFF,TGTGCCAGCAGTCTCGGACTGTTCAAAGCTTTCTTT
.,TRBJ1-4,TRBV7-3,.,CASSLGRVIPNKLFF,TGTGCCAGCAGCTTAGGGAGGGTAATCCCGAATAAACTGTTTTTT
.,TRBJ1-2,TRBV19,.,CASREGAWYGYTF,TGTGCCAGTAGGGAGGGCGCATGGTATGGCTACACCTTC
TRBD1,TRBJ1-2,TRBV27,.,CASRNRGLNYGYTF,TGTGCCAGCAGAAACAGGGGGCTCAACTATGGCTACACCTTC
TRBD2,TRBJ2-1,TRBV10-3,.,CAISEYLRTSGSGNEQFF,TGTGCCATCAGTGAGTATTTAAGGACTAGCGGGAGCGGAAATGAGCAGTTCTTC
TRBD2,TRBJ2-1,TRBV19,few,CASSIDQREVYNEQFF,TGTGCCAGTAGTATAGATCAACGGGAGGTCTACAATGAGCAGTTCTTC
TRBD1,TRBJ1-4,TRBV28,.,CASSLMRDRAEKLFF,TGTGCCAGCAGTTTAATGCGGGACAGGGCTGAAAAACTGTTTTTT
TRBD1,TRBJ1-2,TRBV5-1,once,CASSLPGGEGGYTF,TGCGCCAGCAGCCTTCCAGGGGGTGAAGGTGGCTACACCTTC
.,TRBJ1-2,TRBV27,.,CASRGATLVGYGYTF,TGTGCCAGCAGAGGGGCTACACTGGTGGGATATGGCTACACCTTC
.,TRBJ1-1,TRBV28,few,CASSFRVGGFMNTEAFF,TGTGCCAGCAGTTTCCGTGTGGGGGGATTCATGAACACTGAAGCTTTCTTT
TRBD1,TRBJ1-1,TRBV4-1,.,CASSHGPDRGLENTEAFF,TGCGCCAGCAGCCATGGCCCGGACAGGGGGCTCGAGAACACTGAAGCTTTCTTT
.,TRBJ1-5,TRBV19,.,CASSIFGGSELGRPQPQHF,TGTGCCAGTAGTATATTTGGCGGGAGTGAATTAGGTCGCCCTCAGCCCCAGCATTTT
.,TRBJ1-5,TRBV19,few,CASSIGSGNQPQHF,TGTGCCAGTAGTATTGGGTCGGGGAATCAGCCCCAGCATTTT
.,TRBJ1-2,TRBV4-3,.,CASSQDILLGYGYTF,TGCGCCAGCAGCCAAGATATCCTCCTCGGGTATGGCTACACCTTC
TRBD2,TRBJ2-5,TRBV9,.,CASSVSSGLGQETQYF,TGTGCCAGCAGCGTCTCTAGCGGGCTAGGCCAAGAGACCCAGTACTTC
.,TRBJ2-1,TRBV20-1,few,CSARMAGEQFF,TGCAGTGCTAGAATGGCCGGGGAGCAGTTCTTC
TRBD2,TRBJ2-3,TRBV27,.,CASSSWGTGTSAQYF,TGTGCCAGCAGTTCCTGGGGAACAGGGACTAGTGCGCAGTATTTT
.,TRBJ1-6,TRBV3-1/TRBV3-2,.,CASSLGVSNSPLHF,TGTGCCAGCAGCCTTGGTGTGAGTAATTCACCCCTCCACTTT
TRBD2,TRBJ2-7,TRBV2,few,CASKQERDLGEQYF,TGTGCCAGCAAGCAGGAGCGGGATTTGGGCGAGCAGTACTTC
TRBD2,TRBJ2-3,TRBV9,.,CASSATSGLSTDTQYF,TGTGCCAGCAGCGCGACTAGCGGGCTTAGCACAGATACGCAGTATTTT